This TCR beta chain was captured by sequencing in a study of beta chain features in type 1 diabetes. Whole-study findings and limits: Type 1 diabetes patients had moderately but significantly shorter TCRB CDR3s in all four CD4+ subsets.

The CDR3 runs to 13 residues. The germline V and J ends were trimmed by 3 bases and 4 bases, with 10 bases remaining between them. From germline, CDR1 is SGDLS and CDR2 YYNGEE. A remark on this clone: Its antigen remains unknown.

Reverse transcribing all isolated RNA meant expressed TCRB transcripts were sequenced. Data came from immunoSEQ multiplex PCR; TCRdb stores just in-frame clones and leaves some out. The sample consists of some 170,000 clones, more than 60% of them appearing once. The sequence came from a man aged 30 to 45 with type 1 diabetes. The chain links TRBV9 to TRBJ1-2; D not certain. Material: naive CD4+ T cells from blood. The CDR3 DNA reads as TGTGCCAGCAGCGCTCGACTGCGCTATGGCTACACCTTC. It yields the protein CASSARLRYGYTF.